The 32 T cell receptor beta chains below come from one sample, sequenced in a study of T cells in Graves' hyperthyroidism and ophthalmopathy. RNA transcripts were the template for amplifying TCR beta CDR3 regions. A first-round RT-PCR of the TCR CDR3 used the HTBI primer set. TCRdb reprocessed the multiplex PCR reads via MiXCR and lists one record per CDR3 protein. Among under 200,000 distinct CDR3 sequences listed, 9.4% were seen once. Sequencing was done on a sample of blood. These receptors were taken from a young woman with Graves' hyperthyroidism that later progressed to Graves' ophthalmopathy.

About this clonotype itself: A much larger clone sits a single nucleotide away, making a read error possible. The V call is TRBV6-2 or TRBV6-3, the J call TRBJ1-5; D is unresolved. The length of the CDR3 is 14 residues. Germline assignment: CDR1 MNHEY and CDR2 SVGEGT. Between the trimmed V and J ends, which lost 5 bases and 9 bases, there was a span of 17 bases. The chain's CDR3 is CASSHSRERSPQHF. CDR3 bases: TGTGCCAGCAGTCACAGTAGGGAACGGTCGCCCCAGCATTTT.

Only a few counts were recorded for this clonotype. V and J are TRBV19 and TRBJ1-3, with 10 bases matching TRBD1. Unmatched junction bases numbered 11, after V lost 6 bases and J lost 0 bases. CDR3 length equals 18 residues. Germline assignment: CDR1 LNHDA and CDR2 SQIVND (reference sequence). The CDR3 is CASSRTGTGAPSGNTIYF. As DNA, the CDR3 is TGTGCCAGTAGCCGAACCGGGACAGGGGCTCCCTCTGGAAACACCATATATTTT. Variable domain in full (rest from reference TRBV19 and TRBJ1-3): DGGITQSPKYLFRKEGQNVTLSCEQNLNHDAMYWYRQDPGQGLRLIYYSQIVNDFQKGDIAEGYSVSREKKESFPLTVTSAQKNPTAFYLCASSRTGTGAPSGNTIYFGEGSWLTVV.

This clonotype came up many times. The chain links TRBV6-1 to TRBJ1-5, with D uncertain. CDR1 is MNHNS and CDR2 is SASEGT in the germline V gene. The CDR3 runs 16 residues. V was trimmed by 6 bases and J by 3 bases, leaving 18 bases between them. CDR3 region: CASRMYSIGNNQPQHF. CDR3 coding DNA: TGTGCCAGCAGAATGTATAGTATTGGGAACAATCAGCCCCAGCATTTT.

This clonotype appeared many times. As DNA, the CDR3 is TGCAGTGCTAGGGTCAGGGAGAACTATGGCTACACCTTC. Protein: CSARVRENYGYTF. The chain recombines TRBV20-1 with TRBJ1-2; tentatively, D is TRBD1 (5 bases). The CDR3 totals 13 residues. V lost 3 bases and J lost 2, with 10 bases in between. Per the germline V gene, CDR1 is DFQATT and CDR2 is SNEGSKA (reference sequence).

In its sample, this clonotype was seen many times. The V gene is TRBV28, the J gene TRBJ1-3, with 7 bases that match TRBD1. CDR1 MDHEN and CDR2 SYDVKM come from the germline V gene. With 5 bases clipped from V and 3 bases from J, the junction kept 10 bases outside the gene matches. The CDR3 is 16 residues long. CDR3 coding DNA: TGTGCCAGCAGTCCACCGACAGGGTCTTTTGGAAACACCATATATTTT. Protein product: CASSPPTGSFGNTIYF.

In its sample, this clonotype was seen a few times. The chain joins TRBV20-1 to TRBJ2-7, with TRBD1 as a possible D gene (6 bases). Germline-derived CDR1 and CDR2 are DFQATT and SNEGSKA (reference sequence). The CDR3 covers 15 residues. V lost 2 bases and J 0 bases, leaving 14 bases between the germline ends. CDR3 bases: TGCAGTGCTAGACTACAGGGTCGCAGCTCCTACGAGCAGTACTTC. Translation: CSARLQGRSSYEQYF.

The rearrangement links TRBV30 to TRBJ1-6; possibly TRBD1 for D (5 bases). The CDR3 contains 13 residues. The germline CDR1 and CDR2 sequences are GTSNPN and SVGIG (reference sequence). The ends were cut back, 8 bases at V and 4 bases at J, with 12 bases in the middle. The CDR3 here is CAHGTDYNSPLHF. CDR3 nucleotide sequence: TGTGCCCACGGGACGGATTATAATTCACCCCTCCACTTT.

This clonotype has at least ten counts. CDR3 region: CASSSRTTQETQYF. The CDR3 DNA sequence: TGTGCCAGCAGCTCAAGGACTACCCAAGAGACCCAGTACTTC. The rearrangement uses TRBV11-2 and TRBJ2-5, with D perhaps TRBD2 (6 bases). V was pared by 4 bases and J by 1 base, with 10 bases between. CDR1 is SGHAT, CDR2 FQNNGV, per germline. The CDR3 consists of 14 residues.

The chain uses TRBV10-2 and TRBJ2-7, with 13 bases that match TRBD2. The CDR3 contains 16 residues. Losses at the gene ends were 3 bases for V and 3 bases for J; bases not matched to a gene: 5. Per the germline V gene, CDR1 is WSHSY and CDR2 is SAAADI. CDR3 sequence reads: CASSEPGTSGVYEQYF. The CDR3 coding sequence is TGCGCCAGCAGTGAACCCGGGACTAGCGGGGTCTACGAGCAGTACTTC.

This clonotype was observed many times. This chain connects TRBV11-2 to TRBJ2-7, with 8 bases identical to TRBD2. The junction had 14 bases not matched to a gene; V was cut back by 1 base and J by 3 bases. In germline, CDR1 is SGHAT, CDR2 FQNNGV. The CDR3 totals 18 residues. CDR3 amino acids: CASSLGSLASGPNYEQYF. Here the CDR3 DNA reads TGTGCCAGCAGCTTAGGTTCATTGGCTAGCGGGCCGAACTACGAGCAGTACTTC. The full variable domain, in which reference TRBV11-2 and TRBJ2-7 provide the parts outside the CDR3, is EAGVAQSPRYKIIEKRQSVAFWCNPISGHATLYWYQQILGQGPKLLIQFQNNGVVDDSQLPKDRFSAERLKGVDSTLKIQPAKLEDSAVYLCASSLGSLASGPNYEQYFGPGTRLTVT.

CDR3 nucleotide sequence: TGTGCCAGTAGTACCGGGACAGGGTTTGATCAGTACTTC. This gives the protein CASSTGTGFDQYF. The genes are TRBV19 and TRBJ2-7; 9 bases are shared with TRBD1. The CDR3 has 13 residues. Looked up from germline, CDR1 is LNHDA and CDR2 is SQIVND (reference sequence). The ends lost 4 bases at V and 10 bases at J; junction bases unmatched: 8. Drawing the rest from reference TRBV19 and TRBJ2-7, the complete variable domain is DGGITQSPKYLFRKEGQNVTLSCEQNLNHDAMYWYRQDPGQGLRLIYYSQIVNDFQKGDIAEGYSVSREKKESFPLTVTSAQKNPTAFYLCASSTGTGFDQYFGPGTRLTVT.

V usage is TRBV5-1 and J usage is TRBJ2-1; a weak D match, TRBD2 (5 bases). The germline V gene encodes CDR1 SGHRS and CDR2 YFSETQ. Trimming stripped 2 bases from V and 4 bases from J, with 10 bases between. The CDR3 extends over 14 amino acids. CDR3 residues: CASSFTTSYNEQFF. The CDR3 bases are TGCGCCAGCAGCTTCACCACTAGTTACAATGAGCAGTTCTTC.

A few counts support this clonotype. Just one base apart from a much larger clone, this may be a read error. V usage is TRBV25-1 and J usage is TRBJ1-2; D uncertain. V lost 7 bases, J lost 2 bases, and 11 bases lay in between. CDR3 length: 13 amino acids. Germline CDR1 reads MGHDK; CDR2 reads SYGVNS. The CDR3 loop reads CASKGGRNYGYTF. Here the CDR3 DNA reads TGTGCCAGCAAGGGAGGGAGGAACTATGGCTACACCTTC.

This clonotype has at least ten counts. This chain uses TRBV5-1 with TRBJ2-7; tentatively, D is TRBD1 (6 bases). In germline, CDR1 is SGHRS, CDR2 YFSETQ. Between the trimmed V and J ends, which lost 3 bases and 3 bases, there was a span of 10 bases. The CDR3 runs to 13 residues. The CDR3 DNA follows: TGCGCCAGCAGCTCAGGGGACGGCTACGAGCAGTACTTC. Translation gives CASSSGDGYEQYF.

This clonotype has at least ten counts. The genes are TRBV15 and TRBJ1-1; the D is unclear. V lost 0 bases and J 4 bases, leaving 15 bases between the germline ends. The germline V gene has CDR1 LNHNV and CDR2 YYDKDF (reference sequence). The CDR3 covers 16 residues. CDR3 in DNA: TGTGCCACCAGCAGAGATAATACACCCTGGGGCACTGAAGCTTTCTTT. Its translation is CATSRDNTPWGTEAFF. The full variable domain, rest sourced from reference TRBV15 and TRBJ1-1, is DAMVIQNPRYQVTQFGKPVTLSCSQTLNHNVMYWYQQKSSQAPKLLFHYYDKDFNNEADTPDNFQSRRPNTSFCFLDIRSPGLGDTAMYLCATSRDNTPWGTEAFFGQGTRLTVV.

This clonotype was observed at least ten times. CDR3 in amino acids: CASSFISEDEQFF. In DNA, the CDR3 is TGTGCCAGCAGTTTTATCTCGGAGGATGAGCAGTTCTTC. V usage is TRBV28 and J usage is TRBJ2-1; TRBD2 might be the D (5 bases). V was pared by 3 bases and J by 8 bases, with 11 bases between. Germline lookup yields CDR1 MDHEN and CDR2 SYDVKM. The CDR3 covers 13 residues. The full variable domain, with the rest looked up from reference TRBV28 and TRBJ2-1, is DVKVTQSSRYLVKRTGEKVFLECVQDMDHENMFWYRQDPGLGLRLIYFSYDVKMKEKGDIPEGYSVSREKKERFSLILESASTNQTSMYLCASSFISEDEQFFGPGTRLTVL.

The chain combines TRBV10-3 with TRBJ2-3; D gene unclear. V lost 7 bases and J 2 bases, leaving 19 bases between the germline ends. The CDR3 is 16 amino acids. Per the germline V gene, CDR1 is ENHRY and CDR2 is SYGVKD. For the CDR3, the DNA is TGTGCCATCAAGCCGGGCAGCCAACTGAACACAGATACGCAGTATTTT. Residues: CAIKPGSQLNTDTQYF.

This clonotype was picked up many times. V gene TRBV19 combines with J gene TRBJ1-5; D is possibly TRBD1 (5 bases). Trimming took off 3 bases at V and 0 bases at J, with 9 bases between the two ends. CDR1 and CDR2 from the germline V gene are LNHDA and SQIVND (reference sequence). CDR3 length: 15 residues. DNA of the CDR3: TGTGCCAGTAGTATCTTCAGGGATAGCAATCAGCCCCAGCATTTT. As protein: CASSIFRDSNQPQHF.

This clonotype was recorded many times. The chain uses TRBV19 and TRBJ2-2; D possibly corresponds to TRBD2 (5 bases). CDR3 length equals 14 residues. CDR1 is LNHDA, CDR2 SQIVND, per germline (reference sequence). V lost 1 base, J lost 4 bases, and 7 bases lay in between. CDR3 sequence: CASSIAGSTGELFF. In DNA form, the CDR3 reads TGTGCCAGTAGTATAGCGGGGAGCACCGGGGAGCTGTTTTTT.

There are many counts of this clonotype. The chain combines TRBV10-3 with TRBJ1-1; 11 positions match TRBD1. This CDR3 contains 16 residues. Germline CDR1 is ENHRY and CDR2 is SYGVKD. After removal of 7 bases from V and 4 bases from J, the junction contained 11 bases not matched to a gene. CDR3 loop: CAIKGQGAPRGTEAFF. As DNA, the CDR3 is TGTGCCATCAAAGGACAGGGGGCCCCTCGGGGCACTGAAGCTTTCTTT.

This clonotype was seen a few times. V and J are TRBV12-3 or TRBV12-4 and TRBJ2-1, with a weak D call TRBD2 (5 bases). V was cut by 1 base and J by 0 bases, with 10 bases left in between. The CDR3 length is 16 residues. The CDR3 is CASSLGTRSSYNEQFF. The CDR3 region has the DNA TGTGCCAGCAGTTTAGGCACTAGGAGCTCCTACAATGAGCAGTTCTTC.

The rearrangement joins TRBV24-1 to TRBJ2-1; D might be TRBD1 (5 bases). V lost 3 bases and J lost 4, with 6 bases in between. CDR1 and CDR2 (germline): KGHDR, SFDVKD. The CDR3 spans 13 residues. This chain's CDR3 is CATSDQGYNEQFF. The CDR3 nucleotides are TGTGCCACCAGTGATCAGGGTTACAATGAGCAGTTCTTC.

This clonotype was seen at least ten times. The chain has TRBV15 and TRBJ1-1; D is uncertain. Trimming removed 1 base from V and 7 bases from J, with 10 bases in between. CDR1 is LNHNV and CDR2 is YYDKDF in the germline V gene (reference sequence). CDR3 length equals 13 residues. The CDR3 DNA is TGTGCCACCAGCAGAGCTGCACAGCTTGAAGCTTTCTTT. This encodes CATSRAAQLEAFF.

Only a few counts were recorded for this clonotype. The chain uses TRBV6-1 and TRBJ2-1, with D possibly called TRBD1 or TRBD2 (5 bases each). The CDR3 covers 15 residues. Germline lookup yields CDR1 MNHNS and CDR2 SASEGT. V was cut by 6 bases and J by 10 bases, with 22 bases left in between. CDR3 sequence reads: CASRYWGFGIEEQFF. CDR3 coding DNA: TGTGCCAGCAGATATTGGGGGTTCGGGATCGAGGAGCAGTTCTTC.

This sequence joins TRBV6-1 and TRBJ2-2; 8 positions match TRBD2. The CDR3 loop spans 16 amino acids. The trim removed 6 bases at V and 1 base at J, leaving 7 bases unmatched. In germline, CDR1 is MNHNS, CDR2 SASEGT. The chain's CDR3 is CASSRGAGGNTGELFF. CDR3 coding DNA: TGTGCCAGCAGCCGTGGTGCGGGAGGGAACACCGGGGAGCTGTTTTTT.

The table lists this clonotype with many counts. The V and J genes are TRBV29-1 and TRBJ2-1, with 13 nucleotides matching TRBD2. J gave up 5 bases and V 5 bases, and 6 bases lay outside the gene matches. Germline V gene sequence: CDR1 SQVTM, CDR2 ANQGSEA. The CDR3 is 15 amino acids. The CDR3 DNA is TGCAGCGTTTCGACTAGCGGGGGGACCCACAATGAGCAGTTCTTC. It translates to CSVSTSGGTHNEQFF.

The chain links TRBV4-2 to TRBJ1-5, with D perhaps TRBD1 (5 bases). With 0 bases removed from V and 6 bases from J, the gap between germline ends came to 12 bases. The CDR3 runs 15 residues. CDR1 and CDR2 (germline): LGHNA, YNFKEQ. The CDR3 region is CASSQDLGGSQPQHF. The CDR3 DNA reads TGTGCCAGCAGCCAAGATCTGGGGGGTTCTCAGCCCCAGCATTTT.

This clonotype came up many times. V and J are TRBV18 and TRBJ1-2, with TRBD1 matching 9 bases. Trimming at V came to 3 bases and at J to 3 bases, leaving 2 bases not matched to a gene. The length of the CDR3 is 14 residues. Germline assignment: CDR1 KGHSH and CDR2 LQKENI. The CDR3 loop reads CASSPRQGDYGYTF. For the CDR3, the DNA is TGTGCCAGCTCACCGCGACAGGGGGACTATGGCTACACCTTC.

This clonotype occurred many times. The chain recombines TRBV20-1 with TRBJ2-7; TRBD1 agrees at 8 bases. V shed 3 bases and J 2 bases; nucleotides not matched to a gene: 12. The CDR3 runs 16 residues. Per the germline V gene, CDR1 is DFQATT and CDR2 is SNEGSKA (reference sequence). The CDR3 loop is CSASHIRDRRAYEQYF. The CDR3 nucleotides are TGCAGTGCTAGTCATATCAGGGACAGGCGTGCCTACGAGCAGTACTTC.

This clonotype appeared many times. V usage is TRBV11-1 and J usage is TRBJ1-3; D is uncertain. The V end was cut by 4 bases, the J end by 2 bases, with 6 bases between. Per the germline V gene, CDR1 is SGHAT and CDR2 is FQDESV (reference sequence). The CDR3 loop spans 13 amino acids. CDR3: CASSSIPGNTIYF. The DNA for the CDR3 is TGTGCCAGCAGCTCGATTCCTGGAAACACCATATATTTT.

This clonotype occurred a few times. This chain links TRBV14 with TRBJ2-1, with 8 bases lining up with TRBD1. Trimming took 3 bases from V and 9 from J; bases not matched to a gene: 4. Per the germline V gene, CDR1 is SGHDN and CDR2 is FVKESK. The CDR3 contains 13 residues. The CDR3 loop reads CASSHRQGSEQFF. CDR3 DNA sequence: TGTGCCAGCAGCCATCGACAGGGGAGTGAGCAGTTCTTC.

This chain connects TRBV18 to TRBJ2-5; 7 bases align to TRBD2. Germline CDR1 reads KGHSH; CDR2 reads LQKENI. V shed 3 bases and J 10 bases; nucleotides not matched to a gene: 11. The CDR3 is made up of 14 amino acids. For the CDR3, the DNA is TGTGCCAGCTCACCCGATCCTAGCGGTAAACTCCAGTACTTC. Translating gives CASSPDPSGKLQYF.